The entry that follows covers one T cell receptor beta chain sequence. This sample was taken from a study of T cells in Graves' hyperthyroidism and ophthalmopathy. V lost 7 bases and J lost 2, with 13 bases in between. The length of the CDR3 is 13 residues. Germline V gene lookup returns CDR1 DFQATT and CDR2 SNEGSKA (reference sequence). A roughly 9.1 ml volume of fresh peripheral blood provided the PBMCs. Amplification targeted TCR beta CDR3 regions from RNA transcripts. Initially, a first-round RT-PCR of the TCR CDR3 employed the HTBI primer set. MiXCR, run by TCRdb on the multiplex PCR reads, gives a single entry per CDR3 protein. The sample includes about 260,000 distinct CDR3 sequences, about 16% of them seen just once.

This sequence was found in a woman in her late teens or twenties with Graves' ophthalmopathy. Sequenced input: blood. The chain joins TRBV20-1 to TRBJ2-3; the D gene is possibly TRBD2 (5 bases). CDR3 sequence (DNA): TGCAGTGGTAGTACCGGGAACACAGATACGCAGTATTTT. Encoded protein: CSGSTGNTDTQYF.